These 11 T cell receptor beta chains share one sample of origin, sequenced in a study of molecular identifiers for immune sequencing clone quantification listed by TCRdb under 2018. Libraries were constructed by PCR. Sequenced using an Illumina MiSeq. Starting from the raw public reads, TCRdb applied fastp trimming at Q25, assembled clones with MiXCR and retained in-frame beta chains. Rows are unified per CDR3 protein, each entry keeping the most common DNA and genes. The table for this sample lists roughly 40,000 distinct CDR3 sequences; less than 20% of them were counted only once. Jointly, the top ten make up roughly 7.1% of the sample. Sequencing used naive CD8+ T cells from blood, with Jurkat cell RNA spiked in. Per the publication, the cell subset or site label means: FACS-sorted CD8+CD4-CCR7+CD45RA+ naive T cells. The receptors were sampled from a human donor in good health. Some libraries in this study had Jurkat cell RNA spiked in.

The rearrangement uses TRBV3-1 and TRBJ2-1; a weak D match, TRBD1 (6 bases). The CDR3 extends over 15 amino acids. Germline CDR1 reads LGHDT; CDR2 reads YNNKEL (reference sequence). V was clipped by 1 base and J by 4 bases, with 11 bases between them. CDR3 loop: CASSQGGLVYNEQFF. CDR3 DNA: TGTGCCAGCAGCCAAGGGGGGCTAGTGTACAATGAGCAGTTCTTC.

This clonotype has a count of ten or more. The rearrangement joins TRBV13 to TRBJ2-4, with 9 bases aligning to TRBD2. V lost 2 bases to trimming and J lost 5 bases; unmatched junction nucleotides: 7. From germline, CDR1 is PRHDT and CDR2 FYEKMQ (reference sequence). The CDR3 loop spans 16 amino acids. The CDR3 here is CASSLWGGRAENIQYF. CDR3 in DNA: TGTGCCAGCAGCTTATGGGGCGGGAGGGCGGAAAACATTCAGTACTTC.

The chain recombines TRBV4-2 with TRBJ2-5, with unresolved D. V was clipped by 0 bases and J by 4 bases, with 3 bases between them. The CDR3 contains 12 residues. The germline V gene has CDR1 LGHNA and CDR2 YNFKEQ. In DNA form, the CDR3 reads TGTGCCAGCAGCCAAGATCTAGAGACCCAGTACTTC. It yields the protein CASSQDLETQYF.

The table lists this clonotype with many counts. The chain recombines TRBV14 with TRBJ1-1, with D perhaps TRBD1 (6 bases). The germline V gene encodes CDR1 SGHDN and CDR2 FVKESK. V gave up 4 bases and J gave up 4 bases, with 10 bases separating them. The CDR3 sequence is 13 residues long. CDR3 amino acids: CASSLYRATEAFF. DNA of the CDR3: TGTGCCAGCAGCCTATACAGGGCCACTGAAGCTTTCTTT. The whole variable domain, filled in from reference TRBV14 and TRBJ1-1, reads EAGVTQFPSHSVIEKGQTVTLRCDPISGHDNLYWYRRVMGKEIKFLLHFVKESKQDESGMPNNRFLAERTGGTYSTLKVQPAELEDSGVYFCASSLYRATEAFFGQGTRLTVV.

The table lists this clonotype with many counts. V gene TRBV5-1 combines with J gene TRBJ2-3, with D perhaps being TRBD1 or TRBD2 (5 bases each). From germline, CDR1 is SGHRS and CDR2 YFSETQ. There are 15 residues in the CDR3. Trimming stripped 0 bases from V and 2 bases from J, with 10 bases between. The chain's CDR3 is CASSLAGTTTDTQYF. The CDR3, as DNA: TGCGCCAGCAGCTTGGCAGGGACCACCACAGATACGCAGTATTTT. The full variable domain, its missing parts supplied by reference TRBV5-1 and TRBJ2-3, is KAGVTQTPRYLIKTRGQQVTLSCSPISGHRSVSWYQQTPGQGLQFLFEYFSETQRNKGNFPGRFSGRQFSNSRSEMNVSTLELGDSALYLCASSLAGTTTDTQYFGPGTRLTVL.

The chain links TRBV28 to TRBJ1-5; D not certain. This CDR3 is built from 14 residues. Germline values: CDR1 MDHEN, CDR2 SYDVKM. The ends were cut back, 3 bases at V and 2 bases at J, with 8 bases in the middle. The chain's CDR3 is CASSLGYGNQPQHF. DNA of the CDR3: TGTGCCAGCAGTTTGGGGTACGGCAATCAGCCCCAGCATTTT.

This chain links TRBV28 with TRBJ2-5; D may be TRBD2 (5 bases). The CDR3 totals 13 residues. Germline lookup yields CDR1 MDHEN and CDR2 SYDVKM. Trimming pared 9 bases from V and 4 bases from J, leaving 15 bases between. In DNA, the CDR3 is TGTGCCAGTCTTCAGACGGGGAGAGAGACCCAGTACTTC. The encoded protein is CASLQTGRETQYF.

V and J are TRBV29-1 and TRBJ2-7, with a weak D call TRBD2 (6 bases). The V and J ends lost 6 bases and 3 bases respectively, with 18 bases between them. The CDR3 has 14 amino acids. From germline, CDR1 is SQVTM and CDR2 ANQGSEA. This chain's CDR3 is CSVAGTGRGYEQYF. As DNA, the CDR3 is TGCAGCGTGGCCGGGACTGGGAGAGGCTACGAGCAGTACTTC.

This clonotype was recorded many times. The chain recombines TRBV7-2 with TRBJ2-7; the D gene is possibly TRBD2 (5 bases). The CDR3 spans 13 residues. The germline CDR1 and CDR2 sequences are SGHTA and FQGNSA. Trimming pared 4 bases from V and 1 base from J, leaving 8 bases between. Here the CDR3 DNA reads TGTGCCAGCAGCTCCGAGGGATCCTACGAGCAGTACTTC. Translation gives CASSSEGSYEQYF.

This clonotype was picked up many times. The V gene is TRBV4-3, the J gene TRBJ2-7; TRBD2 matches 7 bases. Germline assignment: CDR1 LGHNA and CDR2 YSLEER. V shed 2 bases, J shed 1 base, and the junction held 8 bases outside the gene matches. The CDR3 is made up of 16 amino acids. For the CDR3, the DNA is TGCGCCAGCAGCCAACGTGGGGGAGGGCCTTCCTACGAGCAGTACTTC. This codes for CASSQRGGGPSYEQYF.

This chain joins TRBV19 and TRBJ2-5, with a tentative D call TRBD1 (6 bases). The V and J ends lost 6 bases and 0 bases respectively, with 11 bases between them. Germline V CDR1 and CDR2: LNHDA, SQIVND (reference sequence). CDR3 length: 14 amino acids. As DNA, the CDR3 is TGTGCCAGTAGGATGGACAGCTACCAAGAGACCCAGTACTTC. Protein sequence: CASRMDSYQETQYF.